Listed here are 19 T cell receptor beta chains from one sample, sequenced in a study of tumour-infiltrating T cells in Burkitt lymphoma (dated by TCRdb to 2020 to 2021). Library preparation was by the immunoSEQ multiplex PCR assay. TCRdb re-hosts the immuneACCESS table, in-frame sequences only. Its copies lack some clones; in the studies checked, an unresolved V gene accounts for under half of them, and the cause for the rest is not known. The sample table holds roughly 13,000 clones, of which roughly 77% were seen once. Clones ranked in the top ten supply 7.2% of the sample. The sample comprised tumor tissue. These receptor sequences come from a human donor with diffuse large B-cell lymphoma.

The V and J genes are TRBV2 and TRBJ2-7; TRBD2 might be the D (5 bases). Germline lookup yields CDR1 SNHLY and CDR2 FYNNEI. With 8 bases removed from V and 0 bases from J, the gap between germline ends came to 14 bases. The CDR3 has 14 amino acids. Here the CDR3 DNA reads TGTGCCAGCTGGATGACTAAGAACTCCTACGAGCAGTACGTC. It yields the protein CASWMTKNSYEQYV.

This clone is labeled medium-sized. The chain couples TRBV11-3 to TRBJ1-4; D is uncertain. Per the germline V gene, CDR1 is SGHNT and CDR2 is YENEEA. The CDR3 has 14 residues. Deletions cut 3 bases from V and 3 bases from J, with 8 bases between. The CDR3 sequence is CASSFWVANEKLFF. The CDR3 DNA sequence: TGTGCCAGCAGCTTTTGGGTAGCTAATGAAAAACTGTTTTTT.

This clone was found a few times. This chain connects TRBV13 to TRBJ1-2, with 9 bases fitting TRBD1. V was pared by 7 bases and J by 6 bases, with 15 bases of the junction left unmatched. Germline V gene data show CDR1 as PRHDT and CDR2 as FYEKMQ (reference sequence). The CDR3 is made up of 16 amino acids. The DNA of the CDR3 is TGTGCCAGCACCCCAAAAATTAAACAGGGGGCAGATGGCTACACCTTC. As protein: CASTPKIKQGADGYTF.

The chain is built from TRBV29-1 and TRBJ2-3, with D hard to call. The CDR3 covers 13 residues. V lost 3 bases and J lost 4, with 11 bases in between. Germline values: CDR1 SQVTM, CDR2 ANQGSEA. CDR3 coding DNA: TGCAGCGTTGAGGTGTCCGGCGCAGATACGCAGTATTTT. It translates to CSVEVSGADTQYF.

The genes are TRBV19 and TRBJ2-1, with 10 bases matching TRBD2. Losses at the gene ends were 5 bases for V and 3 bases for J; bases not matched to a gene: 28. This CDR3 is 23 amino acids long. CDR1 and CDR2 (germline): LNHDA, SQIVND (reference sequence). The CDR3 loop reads CASSGPLPNRGRRAGGLYNEQFF. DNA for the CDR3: TGTGCCAGTAGTGGCCCTCTACCAAACAGGGGAAGGCGAGCGGGAGGGCTCTACAATGAGCAGTTCTTC.

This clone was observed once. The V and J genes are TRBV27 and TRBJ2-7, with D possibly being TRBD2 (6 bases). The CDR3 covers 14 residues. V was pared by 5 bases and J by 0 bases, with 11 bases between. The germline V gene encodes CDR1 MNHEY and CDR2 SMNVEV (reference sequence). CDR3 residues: CASSLATSSYEQYF. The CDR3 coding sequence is TGTGCCAGCAGTCTAGCGACCAGCTCCTACGAGCAGTACTTC.

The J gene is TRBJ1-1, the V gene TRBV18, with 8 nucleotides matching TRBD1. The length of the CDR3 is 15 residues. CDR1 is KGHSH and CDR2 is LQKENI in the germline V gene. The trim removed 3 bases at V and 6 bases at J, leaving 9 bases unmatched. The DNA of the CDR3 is TGTGCCAGCTCACCCGGGACAGGCGTTTCTCCTGAAGCTTTCTTT. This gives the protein CASSPGTGVSPEAFF.

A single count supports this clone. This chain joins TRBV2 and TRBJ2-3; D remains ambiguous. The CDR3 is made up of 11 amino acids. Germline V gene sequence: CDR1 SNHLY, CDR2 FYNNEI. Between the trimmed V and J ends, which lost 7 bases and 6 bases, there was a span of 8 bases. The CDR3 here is CASTQTDTQYF. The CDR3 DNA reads TGTGCCAGCACACAGACCGATACGCAGTATTTT.

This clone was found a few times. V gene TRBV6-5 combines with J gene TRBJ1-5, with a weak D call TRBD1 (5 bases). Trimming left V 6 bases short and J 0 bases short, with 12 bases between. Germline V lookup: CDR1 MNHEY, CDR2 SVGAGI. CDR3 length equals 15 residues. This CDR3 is CASSSGPYSNQPQHF. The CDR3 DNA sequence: TGTGCCAGCAGCTCGGGGCCTTATAGCAATCAGCCCCAGCATTTT.

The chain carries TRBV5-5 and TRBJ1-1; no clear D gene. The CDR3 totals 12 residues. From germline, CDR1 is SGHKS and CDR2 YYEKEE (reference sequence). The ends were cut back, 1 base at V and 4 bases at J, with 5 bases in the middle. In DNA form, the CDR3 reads TGTGCCAGCAGCTTGCGGCCCACTGAAGCTTTCTTT. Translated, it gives CASSLRPTEAFF.

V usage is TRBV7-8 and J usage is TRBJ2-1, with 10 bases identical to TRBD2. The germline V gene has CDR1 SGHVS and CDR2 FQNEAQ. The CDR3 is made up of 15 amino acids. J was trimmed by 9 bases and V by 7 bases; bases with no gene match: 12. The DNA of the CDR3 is TGTGCCAGCACACCCGGAGTAGCGGGAGGAGGTGAGCAGTTCTTC. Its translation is CASTPGVAGGGEQFF. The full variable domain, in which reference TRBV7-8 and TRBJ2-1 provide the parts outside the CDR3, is GAGVSQSPRYKVAKRGQDVALRCDPISGHVSLFWYQQALGQGPEFLTYFQNEAQLDKSGLPSDRFFAERPEGSVSTLKIQRTQQEDSAVYLCASTPGVAGGGEQFFGPGTRLTVL.

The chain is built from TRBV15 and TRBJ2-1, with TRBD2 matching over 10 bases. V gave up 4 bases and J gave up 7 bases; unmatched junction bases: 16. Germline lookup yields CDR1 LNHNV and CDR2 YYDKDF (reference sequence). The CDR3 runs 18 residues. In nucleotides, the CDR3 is TGTGCCACCAGCACAAACAGAGTGGTAGCGGGAGGAGGGAATGAGCAGTTCTTC. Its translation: CATSTNRVVAGGGNEQFF.

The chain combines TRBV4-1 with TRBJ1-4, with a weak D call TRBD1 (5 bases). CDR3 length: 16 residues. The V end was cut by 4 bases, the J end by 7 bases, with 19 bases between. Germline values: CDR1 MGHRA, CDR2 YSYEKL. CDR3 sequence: CASSPWWGRVGEKLFF. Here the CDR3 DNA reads TGCGCCAGCAGCCCGTGGTGGGGACGCGTAGGTGAAAAACTGTTTTTT.

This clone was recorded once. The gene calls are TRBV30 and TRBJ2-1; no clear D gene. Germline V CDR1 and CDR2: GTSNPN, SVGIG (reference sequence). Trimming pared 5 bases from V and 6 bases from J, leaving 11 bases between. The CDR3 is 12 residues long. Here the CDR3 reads CAWDTVGNEQFF. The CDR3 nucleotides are TGTGCCTGGGATACCGTGGGCAATGAGCAGTTCTTC.

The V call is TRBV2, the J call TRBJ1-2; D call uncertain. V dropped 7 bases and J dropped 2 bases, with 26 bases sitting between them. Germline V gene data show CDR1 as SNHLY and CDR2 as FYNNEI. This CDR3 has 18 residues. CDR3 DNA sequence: TGTGCCAGCACCAGAAGCGGGAAACGGTCCGTTCGGAACTATGGCTACACCTTC. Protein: CASTRSGKRSVRNYGYTF. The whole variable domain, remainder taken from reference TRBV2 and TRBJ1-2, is EPEVTQTPSHQVTQMGQEVILRCVPISNHLYFYWYRQILGQKVEFLVSFYNNEISEKSEIFDDQFSVERPDGSNFTLKIRSTKLEDSAMYFCASTRSGKRSVRNYGYTFGSGTRLTVV.

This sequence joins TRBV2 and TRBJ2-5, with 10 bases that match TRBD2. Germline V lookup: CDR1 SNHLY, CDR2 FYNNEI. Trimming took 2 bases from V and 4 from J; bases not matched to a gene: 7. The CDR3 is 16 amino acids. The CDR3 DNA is TGTGCCAGCAGTGAATCAAGCGGGAGGGGGGGAGAGACCCAGTACTTC. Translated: CASSESSGRGGETQYF.

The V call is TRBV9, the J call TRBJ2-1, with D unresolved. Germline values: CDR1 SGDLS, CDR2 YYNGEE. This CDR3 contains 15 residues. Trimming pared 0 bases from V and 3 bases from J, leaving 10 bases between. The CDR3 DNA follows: TGTGCCAGCAGCGTAGACCCGGGTAGCTACAATGAGCAGTTCTTC. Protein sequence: CASSVDPGSYNEQFF.

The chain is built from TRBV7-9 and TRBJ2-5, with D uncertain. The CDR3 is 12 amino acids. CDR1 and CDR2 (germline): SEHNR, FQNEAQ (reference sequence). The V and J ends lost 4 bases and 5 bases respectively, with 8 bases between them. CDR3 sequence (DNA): TGTGCCAGCAGCTCAACGCTGGAGACCCAGTACTTC. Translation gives CASSSTLETQYF.

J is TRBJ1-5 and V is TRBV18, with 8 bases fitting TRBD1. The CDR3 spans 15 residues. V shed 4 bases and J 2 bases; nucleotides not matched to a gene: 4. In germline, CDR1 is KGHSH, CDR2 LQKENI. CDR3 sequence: CASSRGTGGNQPQHF. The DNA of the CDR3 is TGTGCCAGCTCACGCGGGACAGGCGGCAATCAGCCCCAGCATTTT.